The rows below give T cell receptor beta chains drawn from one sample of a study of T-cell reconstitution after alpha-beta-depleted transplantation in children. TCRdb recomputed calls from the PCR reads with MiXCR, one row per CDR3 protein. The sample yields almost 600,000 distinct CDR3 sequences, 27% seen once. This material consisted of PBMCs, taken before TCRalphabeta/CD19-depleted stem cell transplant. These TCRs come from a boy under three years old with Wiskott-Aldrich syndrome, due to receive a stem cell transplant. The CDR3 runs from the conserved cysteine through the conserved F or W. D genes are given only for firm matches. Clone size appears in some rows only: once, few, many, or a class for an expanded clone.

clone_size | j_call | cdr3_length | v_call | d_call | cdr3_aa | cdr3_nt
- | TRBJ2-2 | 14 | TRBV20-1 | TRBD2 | CSAILAGNTGELFF | TGCAGTGCCATTCTAGCGGGGAACACCGGGGAGCTGTTTTTT
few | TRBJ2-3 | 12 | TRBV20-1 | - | CSARGAPITQYF | TGCAGTGCTAGAGGAGCCCCAATTACGCAGTATTTT
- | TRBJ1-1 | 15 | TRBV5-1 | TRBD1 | CASGRTGGADTEAFF | TGCGCCAGCGGGAGGACAGGGGGCGCGGACACTGAAGCTTTCTTT
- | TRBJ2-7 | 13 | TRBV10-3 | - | CAISEGVSYEQYF | TGTGCCATCAGTGAGGGGGTCTCCTACGAGCAGTACTTC
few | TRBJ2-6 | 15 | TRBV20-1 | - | CSARDGASGANVLTF | TGCAGTGCTAGAGATGGCGCCTCTGGGGCCAACGTCCTGACTTTC
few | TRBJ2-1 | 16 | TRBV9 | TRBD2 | CASSTTSGRAGNEQFF | TGTGCCAGCAGCACCACTAGCGGGAGGGCCGGAAATGAGCAGTTCTTC
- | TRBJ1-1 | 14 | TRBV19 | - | CASSSPGRNTEAFF | TGTGCCAGTAGTAGTCCTGGGAGGAACACTGAAGCTTTCTTT
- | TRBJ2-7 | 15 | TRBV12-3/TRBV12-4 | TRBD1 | CASSPMGQGAYEQYF | TGTGCCAGCAGTCCAATGGGACAGGGGGCCTACGAGCAGTACTTC
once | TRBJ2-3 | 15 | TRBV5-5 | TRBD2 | CASSFSGAGADTQYF | TGTGCCAGCAGCTTTAGCGGGGCTGGGGCAGATACGCAGTATTTT
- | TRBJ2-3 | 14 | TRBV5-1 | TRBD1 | CASSPDRLVNTQYF | TGCGCCAGCAGCCCGGACAGGCTGGTGAATACGCAGTATTTT
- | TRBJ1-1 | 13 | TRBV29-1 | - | CSTKGRADPEAFF | TGCAGCACCAAGGGGCGTGCGGACCCTGAAGCTTTCTTT
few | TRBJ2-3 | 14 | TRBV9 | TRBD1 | CASSLATGADTQYF | TGTGCCAGCAGCTTAGCAACAGGGGCAGATACGCAGTATTTT
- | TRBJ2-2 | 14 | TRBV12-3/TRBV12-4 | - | CASSQRGYEGELFF | TGTGCCAGCAGTCAACGGGGTTATGAGGGGGAGCTGTTTTTT
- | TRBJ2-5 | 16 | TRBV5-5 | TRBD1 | CASSLFGGQGRETQYF | TGTGCCAGCAGCTTGTTTGGAGGACAGGGTCGAGAGACCCAGTACTTC
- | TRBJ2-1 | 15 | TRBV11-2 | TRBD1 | CASSQGQGHYNEQFF | TGTGCCAGCAGCCAGGGACAGGGACATTACAATGAGCAGTTCTTC
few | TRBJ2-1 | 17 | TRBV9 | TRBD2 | CASSVVSGLAGYNEQFF | TGTGCCAGCAGCGTAGTATCGGGACTAGCGGGCTACAATGAGCAGTTCTTC
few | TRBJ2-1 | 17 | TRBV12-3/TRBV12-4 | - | CASRPIRFEGPYNEQFF | TGTGCCAGCAGACCCATCAGGTTCGAGGGGCCCTACAATGAGCAGTTCTTC
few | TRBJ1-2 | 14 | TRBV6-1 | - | CASSEQGKGYGYTF | TGTGCCAGCAGCGAACAGGGCAAGGGCTATGGCTACACCTTC
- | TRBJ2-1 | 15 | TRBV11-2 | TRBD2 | CASSPSGTSSHEQFF | TGTGCCAGCAGCCCTTCCGGGACTAGCAGTCACGAGCAGTTCTTC
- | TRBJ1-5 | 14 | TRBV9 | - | CASSVTDSNQPQHF | TGTGCCAGCAGCGTAACGGATAGCAATCAGCCCCAGCATTTT
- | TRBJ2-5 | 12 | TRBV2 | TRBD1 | CAGGQLQETQYF | TGTGCCGGGGGACAGCTCCAAGAGACCCAGTACTTC
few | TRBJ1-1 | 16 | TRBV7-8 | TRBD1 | CASSLNPGTGVTEVFF | TGTGCCAGCAGCTTAAATCCCGGGACAGGGGTCACTGAAGTTTTCTTT
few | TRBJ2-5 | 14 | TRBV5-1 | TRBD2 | CASSLGTSEETQYF | TGTGCCAGCAGCTTGGGGACTAGTGAAGAGACCCAGTACTTC
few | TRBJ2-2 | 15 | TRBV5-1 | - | CASSLAGLSPGELFF | TGCGCCAGCAGCTTGGCGGGCCTTTCACCCGGGGAGCTGTTTTTT
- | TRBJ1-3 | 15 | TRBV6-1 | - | CASSEGQTSGNTIYF | TGTGCCAGCAGTGAAGGACAGACCTCTGGAAACACCATATATTTT
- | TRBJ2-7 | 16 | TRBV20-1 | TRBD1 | CSARVRDRGHPYEQYF | TGCAGTGCTAGAGTTCGGGACAGGGGTCACCCCTACGAGCAGTACTTC
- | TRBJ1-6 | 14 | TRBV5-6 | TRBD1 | CASSKGQENSPLHF | TGTGCCAGCAGCAAAGGACAGGAGAATTCACCCCTCCACTTT
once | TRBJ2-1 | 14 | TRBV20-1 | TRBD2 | CSAGSSGYYNEQFF | TGCAGTGCGGGCTCTAGCGGTTACTACAATGAGCAGTTCTTC
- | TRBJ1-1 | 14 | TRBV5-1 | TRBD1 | CASSPMTGDTEAFF | TGCGCCAGCAGCCCGATGACAGGGGACACTGAAGCTTTCTTT
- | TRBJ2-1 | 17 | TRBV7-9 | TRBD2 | CASSQAAGTSGRNEQFF | TGTGCCAGCAGCCAGGCCGCCGGGACTAGCGGGAGAAATGAGCAGTTCTTC
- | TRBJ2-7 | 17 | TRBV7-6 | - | CASSLPGTGPSSYEQYF | TGTGCCAGCAGCTTACCGGGTACGGGGCCCAGCTCCTACGAGCAGTACTTC
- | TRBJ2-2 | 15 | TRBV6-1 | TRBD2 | CASSSGTISTGELFF | TGTGCCAGCAGCTCCGGGACTATCTCCACCGGGGAGCTGTTTTTT
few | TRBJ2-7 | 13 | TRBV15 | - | CATSRVRENEQYF | TGTGCCACCAGCAGAGTACGGGAGAACGAGCAGTACTTC
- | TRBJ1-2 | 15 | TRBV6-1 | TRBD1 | CASRLSQGSTYGYTF | TGTGCCAGCAGGCTATCACAGGGGTCGACCTATGGCTACACCTTC
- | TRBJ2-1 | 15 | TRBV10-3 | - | CAIRAQGVSYNEQFF | TGTGCCATCAGGGCGCAAGGGGTCTCCTACAATGAGCAGTTCTTC
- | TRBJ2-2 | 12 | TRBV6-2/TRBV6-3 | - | CASRDSFGELFF | TGTGCCAGCAGGGATAGCTTCGGGGAGCTGTTTTTT
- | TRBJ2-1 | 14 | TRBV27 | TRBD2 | CASMGLAGHNEQFF | TGTGCCAGCATGGGACTAGCGGGACACAATGAGCAGTTCTTC
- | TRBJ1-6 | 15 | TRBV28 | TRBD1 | CASRPDRADNSPLHF | TGTGCCAGCAGACCGGACAGGGCAGATAATTCACCCCTCCACTTT
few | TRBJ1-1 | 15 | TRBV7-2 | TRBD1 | CASSLTTGTNTEAFF | TGTGCCAGCAGCTTGACGACAGGGACAAACACTGAAGCTTTCTTT
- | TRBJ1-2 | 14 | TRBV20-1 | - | CSAQRSGVAYGYTF | TGCAGTGCCCAGAGGTCCGGGGTAGCCTATGGCTACACCTTC
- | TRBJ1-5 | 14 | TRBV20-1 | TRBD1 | CSAQGARSNQPQHF | TGCAGTGCGCAGGGGGCGCGGAGCAATCAGCCCCAGCATTTT
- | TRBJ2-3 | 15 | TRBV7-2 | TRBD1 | CASSFDRGFTDTQYF | TGTGCCAGCAGCTTCGACAGGGGGTTCACAGATACGCAGTATTTT
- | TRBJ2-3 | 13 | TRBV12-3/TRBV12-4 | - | CASSLTSPDTQYF | TGTGCCAGCAGTTTAACTAGCCCAGATACGCAGTATTTT